This T cell receptor beta chain comes out of a study of CD8 T cells in ankylosing spondylitis. This clonotype came up many times. MiXCR, run by TCRdb on the 5' RACE reads, gives a single entry per CDR3 protein. The sample shows around 130,000 distinct CDR3 sequences, about 7% of them seen only once. Germline trimming cut 5 bases from V and 15 bases from J; bases unmatched to any gene: 7. Per germline, CDR1 SGHTA and CDR2 FQGNSA. The CDR3 totals 13 residues. The V and J genes are TRBV7-2 and TRBJ2-1; the match to TRBD2 covers 13 bases. The source material was blood, either unsorted or a sorted T cell fraction (not recorded which). This clonotype originated in a male donor with ankylosing spondylitis or in good health (not recorded which). CDR3 amino acids: CASSGLAGESVFF. CDR3 DNA: TGTGCCAGCAGCGGACTAGCGGGAGAGTCGGTGTTCTTC.